This is a list of T cell receptor beta chains from one sample in a study of beta chain features in type 1 diabetes. TCRdb's copy holds only in-frame clones and misses some; the assay was immunoSEQ multiplex PCR. The profile shows some 170,000 clones, approximately 62% of them singletons. Sequencing was performed on naive CD4+ T cells from blood. Source of these receptors: a man aged 25 to 45 with type 1 diabetes. CDR3s include the opening cysteine and the closing phenylalanine or tryptophan. The D gene is left open where the match is weak. Some rows mark clone size as missing; the rest say once, few, many or name a class of expanded clone.

>TRBJ2-3|few|NA|TRBV5-1|14
TGCGCCAGCAGCAGGGGGGCTAGCACAGATACGCAGTATTTT
CASSRGASTDTQYF
>TRBJ2-7|NA|NA|TRBV9|14
TGTGCCAGCAGCCCAAGGACAAGACCCTACGAGCAGTACTTC
CASSPRTRPYEQYF
>TRBJ2-1|NA|TRBD2|TRBV25-1|15
TGTGCCAGCAGTGAATACGGGGGGTCCTACAATGAGCAGTTCTTC
CASSEYGGSYNEQFF
>TRBJ2-3|NA|NA|TRBV5-1|14
TGCGCCAGCAGCCGGGACGGAAGCACAGATACGCAGTATTTT
CASSRDGSTDTQYF
>TRBJ1-4|NA|NA|TRBV4-3|15
TGCGCCAGCAGCCGATACCGGGACGGGAATGAAAAACTGTTTTTT
CASSRYRDGNEKLFF
>TRBJ2-1|NA|TRBD2|TRBV7-2|15
TGTGCCAGCAGCCGCCTAGCGGGGGAGTACAATGAGCAGTTCTTC
CASSRLAGEYNEQFF
>TRBJ2-7|once|TRBD1|TRBV2|15
TGTGCCAGCAGTGAATTGGGACAGGGTCATTGGGAGCAGTACTTC
CASSELGQGHWEQYF
>TRBJ1-1|few|NA|TRBV20-1|11
TGCAGTCCCCAGGTGAACACTGAAGCTTTCTTT
CSPQVNTEAFF
>TRBJ2-5|NA|NA|TRBV6-5|13
TGTGCCAGCAGTCTGGCCTATGGACAGCCCCAGTACTTC
CASSLAYGQPQYF
>TRBJ1-4|NA|NA|TRBV7-9|13
TGTGCCAGCAGCGGGGCTGGAAACGAAAAACTGTTTTTT
CASSGAGNEKLFF